These 27 T cell receptor beta chains were all obtained from the same sample, sequenced in a study of cytomegalovirus exposure and HLA in healthy donors. The PCR used 60 Vbeta and 13 Jbeta primers. Sequenced by immunoSEQ multiplex PCR; TCRdb stores in-frame clones only, minus some. The table includes approximately 150,000 clones, nearly 80% detected once. The specimen sequenced was PBMCs. The origin of the receptors is a woman in her forties in good health and CMV-seronegative.

The chain carries TRBV5-6 and TRBJ2-5; D uncertain. Germline loops: CDR1 SGHDT, CDR2 YYEEEE. Trimming shortened V by 1 base and J by 0 bases, and 7 bases separated the two germline ends. This CDR3 has 14 residues. The CDR3 bases are TGTGCCAGCAGCTTGCGCAGGAACCAAGAGACCCAGTACTTC. This gives the protein CASSLRRNQETQYF.

This chain links TRBV18 with TRBJ2-7, with a weak D call TRBD1 (6 bases). The germline V and J ends were trimmed by 3 bases and 3 bases, with 12 bases remaining between them. The CDR3 sequence is 14 residues long. From germline, CDR1 is KGHSH and CDR2 LQKENI. Here the CDR3 DNA reads TGTGCCAGCTCACCGGCAGGGACATACTACGAGCAGTACTTC. Amino acids: CASSPAGTYYEQYF.

V is TRBV11-1 and J is TRBJ2-2; no firm D call. V lost 6 bases to trimming and J lost 3 bases, with 8 bases between them. Germline-derived CDR1 and CDR2 are SGHAT and FQDESV (reference sequence). The CDR3 spans 13 residues. CDR3 protein: CASRPEDTGELFF. CDR3 nucleotide sequence: TGTGCCAGCAGACCCGAGGACACCGGGGAGCTGTTTTTT. The entire variable domain, with the rest obtained from reference TRBV11-1 and TRBJ2-2, is as follows: EAEVAQSPRYKITEKSQAVAFWCDPISGHATLYWYRQILGQGPELLVQFQDESVVDDSQLPKDRFSAERLKGVDSTLKIQPAELGDSAMYLCASRPEDTGELFFGEGSRLTVL.

CDR3: CASSASGQETQYF. The DNA of the CDR3 is TGTGCCAGCAGCGCAAGCGGACAAGAGACCCAGTACTTC. V gene TRBV9 combines with J gene TRBJ2-5; D is possibly TRBD2 (5 bases). Trimming left V 3 bases short and J 2 bases short, with 8 bases between. From germline, CDR1 is SGDLS and CDR2 YYNGEE. CDR3 length equals 13 residues.

The rearrangement uses TRBV18 and TRBJ2-1, with 9 bases that match TRBD2. V lost 6 bases, J lost 12 bases, and 15 bases stayed unmatched. Per the germline V gene, CDR1 is KGHSH and CDR2 is LQKENI. This CDR3 contains 15 residues. The CDR3 is CASSGSGSGPIGQFF. CDR3 bases: TGTGCCAGCTCCGGTAGCGGGAGCGGGCCAATTGGGCAGTTCTTC.

The rearrangement uses TRBV5-4 and TRBJ2-5; possibly TRBD1 for D (6 bases). Germline lookup yields CDR1 SGHNT and CDR2 YYREEE (reference sequence). The CDR3 covers 14 residues. V was pared by 4 bases and J by 5 bases, with 15 bases between. Here the CDR3 DNA reads TGTGCCAGCAGCCAGGACAGACTGGGGGAGACCCAGTACTTC. Translating it yields CASSQDRLGETQYF. Looking up the rest from reference TRBV5-4 and TRBJ2-5 gives the full variable domain: ETGVTQSPTHLIKTRGQQVTLRCSSQSGHNTVSWYQQALGQGPQFIFQYYREEENGRGNFPPRFSGLQFPNYSSELNVNALELDDSALYLCASSQDRLGETQYFGPGTRLLVL.

The rearrangement joins TRBV7-9 to TRBJ2-5; possibly TRBD2 for D (6 bases). V was shortened by 2 bases and J by 3 bases, with 10 bases between the two germline ends. CDR1 and CDR2 (germline): SEHNR, FQNEAQ (reference sequence). The CDR3 length is 14 residues. The CDR3 sequence is CASSLLGGEETQYF. For the CDR3, the DNA is TGTGCCAGCAGCTTACTCGGGGGAGAAGAGACCCAGTACTTC.

This clone was detected once. The chain employs TRBV19 and TRBJ2-1; TRBD2 matches 8 bases. This CDR3 is built from 15 residues. CDR1 is LNHDA, CDR2 SQIVND, per germline (reference sequence). Trimming took 3 bases from V and 7 from J; bases not matched to a gene: 8. The CDR3 spells CASSMRLAGLNEQFF. The CDR3 DNA is TGTGCCAGTAGTATGAGGCTAGCGGGTCTAAATGAGCAGTTCTTC.

The chain combines TRBV5-5 with TRBJ1-4; D call uncertain. Trimming removed 6 bases at V and 0 bases at J, with 9 bases between. The germline V gene encodes CDR1 SGHKS and CDR2 YYEKEE (reference sequence). The CDR3 spans 14 residues. The chain's CDR3 is CASNLDATNEKLFF. CDR3 DNA: TGTGCCAGCAACCTAGACGCAACTAATGAAAAACTGTTTTTT.

This clone appeared a few times. The V call is TRBV2, the J call TRBJ2-1, with TRBD1 as a possible D gene (6 bases). The germline V gene has CDR1 SNHLY and CDR2 FYNNEI. The V end was cut by 1 base, the J end by 6 bases, with 7 bases between. The CDR3 extends over 13 amino acids. This CDR3 reads CASSEEGVNEQFF. CDR3 nucleotides: TGTGCCAGCAGTGAAGAGGGGGTCAATGAGCAGTTCTTC.

The genes are TRBV19 and TRBJ2-3, with TRBD2 as a possible D gene (6 bases). CDR3 size: 15 residues. Trimming left V 3 bases short and J 8 bases short, with 18 bases between. In germline, CDR1 is LNHDA, CDR2 SQIVND (reference sequence). The CDR3 DNA follows: TGTGCCAGTAGTATGGCCCACGGGAGTTTGGCTACGCAGTATTTT. Protein product: CASSMAHGSLATQYF.

The rearrangement joins TRBV27 to TRBJ1-2, with D possibly being TRBD1 (6 bases). CDR3 size: 14 residues. Germline lookup yields CDR1 MNHEY and CDR2 SMNVEV (reference sequence). Trimming left V 5 bases short and J 8 bases short, with 18 bases between. CDR3 sequence reads: CASSISRGGYGYTF. The CDR3 DNA sequence: TGTGCCAGCAGTATCTCGAGGGGGGGGTACGGCTACACCTTC.

The chain combines TRBV9 with TRBJ1-2; the D gene is possibly TRBD1 (5 bases). Germline V gene lookup returns CDR1 SGDLS and CDR2 YYNGEE. Deletions cut 5 bases from V and 4 bases from J, with 15 bases between. The CDR3 has 14 residues. The CDR3 DNA sequence: TGTGCCAGCAGTCGGGGGGATGGGTCCTATGGCTACACCTTC. This gives the protein CASSRGDGSYGYTF.

The J gene is TRBJ2-7, the V gene TRBV25-1, with D possibly being TRBD2 (6 bases). This CDR3 comprises 11 residues. Germline CDR1 reads MGHDK; CDR2 reads SYGVNS. V was shortened by 10 bases and J by 5 bases, with 12 bases between the two germline ends. In DNA, the CDR3 is TGTGCCACGGAGGGGAACGACGAGCAGTACTTC. It encodes CATEGNDEQYF.

Details on this clone: The junction does not match germline at one end; this may be a read error. The V gene is TRBV18, the J gene TRBJ2-3; 8 nucleotides match TRBD1. Germline V CDR1 and CDR2: KGHSH, LQKENI. The CDR3 totals 18 residues. The CDR3 loop is CANSPPRGQGKRTDTQYF. The CDR3, as DNA: TGTGCCAACTCACCACCTAGAGGACAGGGAAAGAGGACAGATACGCAGTATTTT.

V and J are TRBV30 and TRBJ1-6; tentative D call: TRBD1 (6 bases). Per germline, CDR1 GTSNPN and CDR2 SVGIG (reference sequence). Deletions cut 7 bases from V and 0 bases from J, with 16 bases between. This CDR3 is 16 amino acids long. This CDR3 reads CASLGALSSYNSPLHF. The CDR3 DNA reads TGTGCCTCACTGGGGGCCCTTAGCTCCTATAATTCACCCCTCCACTTT.

The chain joins TRBV21-1 to TRBJ2-7; the table's D call of TRBD1 was not tested on the DNA. TRBV21-1 is marked as a pseudogene. This CDR3 contains 19 residues. The CDR3 here is CASSNHTGGATGRPYEQYF. DNA for the CDR3: TGTGCCAGCAGCAACCACACAGGGGGCGCGACGGGTCGGCCTTACGAGCAGTACTTC.

J is TRBJ1-6 and V is TRBV4-1; D might be TRBD1 (6 bases). Germline loops: CDR1 MGHRA, CDR2 YSYEKL. CDR3 length: 15 amino acids. With 4 bases removed from V and 5 bases from J, the gap between germline ends came to 12 bases. The CDR3 nucleotides are TGCGCCAGCAGCCCGCAGGGGATTGATAATTCACCCCTCCACTTT. This codes for CASSPQGIDNSPLHF.

The rearrangement uses TRBV4-1 and TRBJ2-7, with TRBD2 identical over 10 bases. The CDR3 covers 19 residues. V gave up 2 bases and J gave up 2 bases; unmatched junction bases: 15. Germline V gene data show CDR1 as MGHRA and CDR2 as YSYEKL. The CDR3 region is CASSQLGPSGSATPYEQYF. The CDR3 DNA sequence: TGCGCCAGCAGCCAACTAGGGCCTAGCGGGAGTGCCACCCCCTACGAGCAGTACTTC.

The CDR3 reads CASSPRGSGELFF. Here the CDR3 DNA reads TGTGCCAGCAGCCCTCGGGGGTCAGGGGAGCTGTTTTTT. The V and J genes are TRBV11-3 and TRBJ2-2, with TRBD2 as a possible D gene (6 bases). Germline lookup yields CDR1 SGHNT and CDR2 YENEEA. The V gene lost 5 bases and the J gene lost 8 bases, with 12 bases spanning the gap. The CDR3 is 13 amino acids. Together with reference TRBV11-3 and TRBJ2-2, the CDR3 gives the full variable domain: EAGVVQSPRYKIIEKKQPVAFWCNPISGHNTLYWYLQNLGQGPELLIRYENEEAVDDSQLPKDRFSAERLKGVDSTLKIQPAELGDSAVYLCASSPRGSGELFFGEGSRLTVL.

This clone was seen only a few times. CDR3 region: CASSLQGIPPYNEQFF. The DNA of the CDR3 is TGTGCCAGCAGCTTACAGGGAATACCCCCCTACAATGAGCAGTTCTTC. The chain uses TRBV5-6 and TRBJ2-1, with D possibly TRBD1 on 6 matching bases. Germline values: CDR1 SGHDT, CDR2 YYEEEE. The CDR3 totals 16 residues. V lost 2 bases and J lost 2, with 14 bases in between. Based on the CDR3 plus reference TRBV5-6 and TRBJ2-1, the full variable domain is DAGVTQSPTHLIKTRGQQVTLRCSPKSGHDTVSWYQQALGQGPQFIFQYYEEEERQRGNFPDRFSGHQFPNYSSELNVNALLLGDSALYLCASSLQGIPPYNEQFFGPGTRLTVL.

This clone was found a few times. The chain has TRBV20-1 and TRBJ1-2; no clear D. The CDR3 consists of 9 residues. Germline CDR1 and CDR2: DFQATT and SNEGSKA (reference sequence). V lost 6 bases, J lost 5 bases, and 4 bases lay in between. The CDR3 DNA sequence: TGCAGTGCCAATTATGGCTACACCTTC. It translates to CSANYGYTF.

The chain joins TRBV6-1 to TRBJ1-6; TRBD1 aligns across 7 bases. In germline, CDR1 is MNHNS, CDR2 SASEGT. CDR3 length equals 15 residues. V lost 3 bases and J lost 5; bases outside the gene matches: 4. The CDR3: CASSDPGTDNSPLHF. Here the CDR3 DNA reads TGTGCCAGCAGTGACCCCGGGACAGATAATTCACCCCTCCACTTT.

This clone has only a few counts. The chain employs TRBV20-1 and TRBJ2-5; D is ambiguous. V was clipped by 6 bases and J by 0 bases, with 5 bases between them. CDR3 length equals 11 residues. CDR1 is DFQATT, CDR2 SNEGSKA, per germline (reference sequence). The CDR3 DNA sequence: TGCAGTGCCGAGAACCAAGAGACCCAGTACTTC. Translation: CSAENQETQYF.

V gene TRBV28 combines with J gene TRBJ2-5; 8 nucleotides line up with TRBD2. The CDR3 runs to 15 residues. The junction had 9 bases not matched to a gene; V was cut back by 6 bases and J by 3 bases. Germline V gene sequence: CDR1 MDHEN, CDR2 SYDVKM. DNA for the CDR3: TGTGCCAGCAGGCCTGCGGGGGGCAGAAAAGAGACCCAGTACTTC. Its translation is CASRPAGGRKETQYF.

This rearrangement joins TRBV5-4 to TRBJ1-1; the match to TRBD1 covers 9 bases. The CDR3 is 15 amino acids. Germline CDR1 and CDR2: SGHNT and YYREEE (reference sequence). The V gene end was trimmed by 2 bases and the J gene end by 3 bases; junction bases not matched to a gene: 5. The DNA for the CDR3 is TGTGCCAGCAGCTTCGGGGACAGGGAGTACACTGAAGCTTTCTTT. Amino acids: CASSFGDREYTEAFF.

This chain uses TRBV6-1 with TRBJ2-3; tentatively, D is TRBD1 (6 bases). CDR3 length: 14 residues. V lost 6 bases, J lost 0 bases, and 10 bases lay in between. Germline CDR1 is MNHNS and CDR2 is SASEGT. The CDR3 DNA is TGTGCCAGCAGGTCGCAGGGGAGCACAGATACGCAGTATTTT. Protein product: CASRSQGSTDTQYF.